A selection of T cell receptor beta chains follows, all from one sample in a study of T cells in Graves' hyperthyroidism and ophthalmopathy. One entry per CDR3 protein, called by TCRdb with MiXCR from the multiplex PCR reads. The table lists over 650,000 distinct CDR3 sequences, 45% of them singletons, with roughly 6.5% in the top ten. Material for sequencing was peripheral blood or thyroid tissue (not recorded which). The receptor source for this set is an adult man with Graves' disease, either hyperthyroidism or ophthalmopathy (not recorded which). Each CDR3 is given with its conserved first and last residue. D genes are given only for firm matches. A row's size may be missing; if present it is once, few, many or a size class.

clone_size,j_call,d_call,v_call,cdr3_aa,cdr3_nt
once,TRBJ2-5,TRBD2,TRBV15,CATSRETSGGQETQYF,TGTGCCACCAGCAGGGAGACTAGCGGGGGACAAGAGACCCAGTACTTC
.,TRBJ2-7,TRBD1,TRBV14,CASSQTGSSHEQYF,TGTGCCAGCAGCCAGACAGGGAGTTCCCACGAGCAGTACTTC
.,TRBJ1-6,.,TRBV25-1,CASSEVRGANSPLHF,TGTGCCAGCAGTGAAGTACGGGGCGCTAATTCACCCCTCCACTTT
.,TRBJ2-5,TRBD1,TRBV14,CASSQPQGTQEAQYF,TGTGCCAGCAGCCAACCACAGGGGACCCAAGAGGCCCAGTACTTC
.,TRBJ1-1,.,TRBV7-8,CASSRTVTMNTEAFF,TGTGCCAGCTCCCGGACGGTCACCATGAACACTGAAGCTTTCTTT
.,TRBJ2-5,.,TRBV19,CASSPYRGPQETQYF,TGTGCCAGTAGTCCCTACCGGGGCCCCCAAGAGACCCAGTACTTC
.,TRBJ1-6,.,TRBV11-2,CASTQTGQYNSPLHF,TGTGCCAGCACCCAGACAGGCCAATATAATTCACCCCTCCACTTT
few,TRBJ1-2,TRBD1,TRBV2,CASTWSDRDGYTF,TGTGCCAGCACGTGGTCGGACAGGGATGGCTACACCTTC
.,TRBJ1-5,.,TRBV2,CASSSGVDSNQPQHF,TGCGCCAGCAGCTCAGGAGTGGATAGCAATCAGCCCCAGCATTTT
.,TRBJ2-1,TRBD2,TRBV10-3,CAISDRTSGYNEQFF,TGTGCCATCAGTGATAGGACTAGCGGGTACAATGAGCAGTTCTTC
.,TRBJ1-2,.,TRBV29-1,CSVRYRGGNYGYTF,TGCAGCGTTCGGTACAGAGGCGGAAACTATGGCTACACCTTC